The 22 T cell receptor beta chains reported below all come from one sample, sequenced in a study of T-cell memory formation after mild COVID-19. MiXCR, run by TCRdb on the 5' RACE reads, gives a single entry per CDR3 protein. The table has approximately 500,000 distinct CDR3 sequences, roughly 23% seen once; the top ten hold 12%. Sequenced input: PBMCs or a T cell subset sorted from them (not recorded which). The source is an adult woman who had mild COVID-19 (a few samples of this study predate the infection). Cell type and time point are not known.

The chain combines TRBV3-1 with TRBJ2-7; D is undetermined. Germline CDR1 and CDR2: LGHDT and YNNKEL (reference sequence). V lost 3 bases and J 2 bases, leaving 8 bases between the germline ends. CDR3 length: 13 amino acids. CDR3 DNA: TGTGCCAGCAGCCAGACGGCCCCCTACGAGCAGTACTTC. Residues: CASSQTAPYEQYF.

V and J are TRBV20-1 and TRBJ2-3; 7 bases map to TRBD2. The CDR3 has 17 amino acids. From germline, CDR1 is DFQATT and CDR2 SNEGSKA (reference sequence). The trim removed 2 bases at V and 2 bases at J, leaving 13 bases unmatched. Here the CDR3 DNA reads TGCAGTGCTAGATCGCCATCGGGGCGGGGGAACACAGATACGCAGTATTTT. Its translation: CSARSPSGRGNTDTQYF.

This clonotype was seen a few times. V usage is TRBV9 and J usage is TRBJ2-7, with 7 bases identical to TRBD2. This CDR3 is 15 amino acids long. The V gene end was trimmed by 0 bases and the J gene end by 3 bases; junction bases not matched to a gene: 6. CDR1 and CDR2 from the germline V gene are SGDLS and YYNGEE. The CDR3 DNA reads as TGTGCCAGCAGCGTAGCTTGGGGGGACTACTACGAGCAGTACTTC. Encoded protein: CASSVAWGDYYEQYF.

This clonotype was detected a few times. The rearrangement joins TRBV12-3 or TRBV12-4 to TRBJ2-6; TRBD1 or TRBD2 may be the D gene (5 bases each). V was trimmed by 8 bases and J by 0 bases, leaving 17 bases between them. The CDR3 sequence is 17 residues long. The CDR3 reads CASGPPGLSSGANVLTF. The CDR3 DNA follows: TGTGCCAGCGGCCCCCCGGGGCTATCCTCTGGGGCCAACGTCCTGACTTTC.

The genes are TRBV12-3 or TRBV12-4 and TRBJ1-4; the D is unclear. The CDR3 is 13 amino acids. Trimming shortened V by 3 bases and J by 8 bases, and 10 bases separated the two germline ends. For the CDR3, the DNA is TGTGCCAGCAGTTTCGGCAGTTGGGAAAAACTGTTTTTT. Translating it yields CASSFGSWEKLFF.

The chain combines TRBV7-9 with TRBJ2-7; maybe TRBD1 (6 bases). The V end was cut by 3 bases, the J end by 7 bases, with 22 bases between. CDR1 is SEHNR and CDR2 is FQNEAQ in the germline V gene (reference sequence). The CDR3 consists of 16 residues. This CDR3 is CASSFGQPGALWEQYF. In nucleotides, the CDR3 is TGTGCCAGCAGCTTTGGACAGCCAGGGGCCCTCTGGGAGCAGTACTTC.

The chain couples TRBV5-1 to TRBJ2-7; 8 bases are a match to TRBD2. Germline CDR1 and CDR2: SGHRS and YFSETQ. The V gene end was trimmed by 1 base and the J gene end by 5 bases; junction bases not matched to a gene: 5. The CDR3 totals 14 residues. CDR3 coding DNA: TGCGCCAGCAGCTTGAGTAGCGGGACGGACGAGCAGTACTTC. It translates to CASSLSSGTDEQYF.

This clonotype has a handful of counts. The chain recombines TRBV7-9 with TRBJ2-7, with 7 bases that match TRBD1. Unmatched junction bases numbered 4, after V lost 5 bases and J lost 0 bases. Per the germline V gene, CDR1 is SEHNR and CDR2 is FQNEAQ (reference sequence). The CDR3 sequence is 14 residues long. The CDR3 loop is CASSQTGNSYEQYF. In DNA, the CDR3 is TGTGCCAGCAGCCAGACAGGGAACTCCTACGAGCAGTACTTC.

The CDR3 sequence: CATSEAGTDGYTF. The CDR3 DNA sequence: TGTGCCACCAGTGAAGCCGGGACGGATGGCTACACCTTC. The V call is TRBV24-1, the J call TRBJ1-2; possibly TRBD1 for D (5 bases). Trimming stripped 4 bases from V and 6 bases from J, with 11 bases between. This CDR3 contains 13 residues. Germline CDR1 KGHDR, CDR2 SFDVKD.

The chain recombines TRBV30 with TRBJ2-3; D is ambiguous. V gave up 1 base and J gave up 0 bases, with 11 bases separating them. Germline loops: CDR1 GTSNPN, CDR2 SVGIG (reference sequence). The CDR3 length is 15 residues. The CDR3 DNA follows: TGTGCCTGGAGTGGGCTCAGGTTAAGCACAGATACGCAGTATTTT. Its protein product is CAWSGLRLSTDTQYF. Filled out from reference TRBV30 and TRBJ2-3, the complete variable domain reads SQTIHQWPATLVQPVGSPLSLECTVEGTSNPNLYWYRQAAGRGLQLLFYSVGIGQISSEVPQNLSASRPQDRQFILSSKKLLLSDSGFYLCAWSGLRLSTDTQYFGPGTRLTVL.

The chain employs TRBV29-1 and TRBJ2-5; 9 nucleotides line up with TRBD1. CDR1 is SQVTM, CDR2 ANQGSEA, per germline. The V gene end was trimmed by 0 bases and the J gene end by 3 bases; junction bases not matched to a gene: 14. This CDR3 spans 18 amino acids. In DNA, the CDR3 is TGCAGCGTTGAAGATTCGGAGATATACAGGGGGCGAGAAGAGACCCAGTACTTC. This sequence encodes CSVEDSEIYRGREETQYF.

The CDR3 loop is CASSLGQGPLTGELFF. Here the CDR3 DNA reads TGCGCCAGCAGCTTGGGACAGGGGCCTTTAACCGGGGAGCTGTTTTTT. The chain recombines TRBV5-1 with TRBJ2-2; 8 bases fit TRBD1. CDR3 size: 16 residues. The V and J ends lost 0 bases and 5 bases, in that order; junction bases with no gene match: 6. Germline CDR1 and CDR2: SGHRS and YFSETQ.

The rearrangement links TRBV27 to TRBJ2-3; 13 bases are a match to TRBD2. Germline V lookup: CDR1 MNHEY, CDR2 SMNVEV (reference sequence). The CDR3 is 20 residues long. V shed 5 bases, J shed 6 bases, and the junction held 20 bases outside the gene matches. This chain's CDR3 is CASSPKSGLAGVNSGDTQYF. The CDR3 bases are TGTGCCAGCAGTCCAAAAAGCGGACTAGCGGGAGTCAATTCGGGGGATACGCAGTATTTT.

This chain joins TRBV12-3 or TRBV12-4 and TRBJ1-5; D is perhaps TRBD1 (5 bases). Trimming pared 1 base from V and 4 bases from J, leaving 11 bases between. The length of the CDR3 is 15 residues. The CDR3 reads CASSLGGVGNQPQHF. The CDR3, as DNA: TGTGCCAGCAGTTTAGGAGGGGTAGGGAATCAGCCCCAGCATTTT.

The chain is built from TRBV10-3 and TRBJ2-5; D is unclear. Deletions cut 3 bases from V and 3 bases from J, with 8 bases between. Germline CDR1 is ENHRY and CDR2 is SYGVKD. This CDR3 is built from 13 residues. The CDR3 is CAISDDLKETQYF. The CDR3 nucleotides read TGTGCCATCAGTGACGACTTGAAAGAGACCCAGTACTTC.

Only a few counts were recorded for this clonotype. This sequence joins TRBV12-3 or TRBV12-4 and TRBJ2-1, with D unresolved. V was pared by 6 bases and J by 3 bases, with 12 bases between. This CDR3 is 14 amino acids long. The DNA for the CDR3 is TGTGCCAGCAGAGGGCAGGATATCTACAATGAGCAGTTCTTC. It is translated as CASRGQDIYNEQFF.

This clonotype has just a few counts. The chain combines TRBV5-5 with TRBJ2-7, with 12 bases fitting TRBD1. The junction had 5 bases not matched to a gene; V was cut back by 2 bases and J by 5 bases. Per the germline V gene, CDR1 is SGHKS and CDR2 is YYEKEE (reference sequence). This CDR3 has 15 residues. CDR3 amino acids: CASSLGTGGLDEQYF. The CDR3 coding sequence is TGTGCCAGCAGCTTAGGGACAGGGGGCTTGGACGAGCAGTACTTC.

The chain is built from TRBV5-1 and TRBJ1-6; TRBD1 matches 7 bases. Trimming removed 4 bases from V and 7 bases from J; junction bases left unmatched: 8. The length of the CDR3 is 15 residues. Germline V gene lookup returns CDR1 SGHRS and CDR2 YFSETQ. The CDR3 sequence is CASSPMGQPNSPLHF. The CDR3 DNA reads as TGCGCCAGCAGCCCTATGGGACAGCCGAATTCACCCCTCCACTTT.

This rearrangement joins TRBV7-9 to TRBJ1-4; TRBD1 matches 8 bases. Germline V gene sequence: CDR1 SEHNR, CDR2 FQNEAQ (reference sequence). The V gene end was trimmed by 5 bases and the J gene end by 5 bases; junction bases not matched to a gene: 7. The CDR3 runs 15 residues. The CDR3, as DNA: TGTGCCAGCAGCCCTCGGGACAGGCAAAATGAAAAACTGTTTTTT. Its translation is CASSPRDRQNEKLFF.

The chain carries TRBV27 and TRBJ2-1; the D gene is possibly TRBD2 (5 bases). Germline CDR1 is MNHEY and CDR2 is SMNVEV (reference sequence). The CDR3 runs to 11 residues. V was trimmed by 6 bases and J by 9 bases, leaving 9 bases between them. The DNA for the CDR3 is TGTGCCAGCAGCCAGAGCGGTGAGCAGTTCTTC. Its translation is CASSQSGEQFF.

A few counts support this clonotype. The chain uses TRBV18 and TRBJ1-1, with D uncertain. The V end lost 3 bases, the J end lost 2 bases, and 10 bases lay between the germline ends. Per the germline V gene, CDR1 is KGHSH and CDR2 is LQKENI. This CDR3 comprises 14 residues. This CDR3 is CASSPGRTNTEAFF. CDR3 DNA sequence: TGTGCCAGCTCACCGGGCAGAACCAACACTGAAGCTTTCTTT.

The V and J genes are TRBV9 and TRBJ1-1; D not resolved. The germline V and J ends were trimmed by 0 bases and 4 bases, with 4 bases remaining between them. Germline V gene sequence: CDR1 SGDLS, CDR2 YYNGEE. CDR3 length: 12 residues. This CDR3 is CASSVGGTEAFF. In DNA, the CDR3 is TGTGCCAGCAGCGTAGGTGGCACTGAAGCTTTCTTT.